These 18 T cell receptor beta chains share one sample of origin, sequenced in a study of identifying expanded T cells in peripheral blood. Clones were sequenced by immunoSEQ multiplex PCR, and TCRdb holds only the in-frame ones, with some missing. The top ten hold around 5.2% of the sample, which has about 90,000 clones, around 86% seen once. Sample: blood. The receptors originated from a person between 18 and 69 years old in good health.

The chain employs TRBV7-9 and TRBJ2-6; 8 bases map to TRBD2. CDR3 size: 16 residues. Germline CDR1 reads SEHNR; CDR2 reads FQNEAQ (reference sequence). Trimming cost V 4 bases and J 4 bases; bases outside gene matches: 6. CDR3 residues: CASSSGGARGANVLTF. In DNA, the CDR3 is TGTGCCAGCAGCTCGGGAGGGGCGCGGGGGGCCAACGTCCTGACTTTC.

This clone appeared once. The CDR3 spells CASSISPANPMNTEAFF. CDR3 bases: TGTGCCAGTAGTATTTCCCCCGCCAATCCGATGAACACTGAAGCTTTCTTT. The genes are TRBV19 and TRBJ1-1; D unresolved. The CDR3 runs 17 residues. Per the germline V gene, CDR1 is LNHDA and CDR2 is SQIVND (reference sequence). V was pared by 3 bases and J by 0 bases, with 17 bases between.

The chain uses TRBV11-2 and TRBJ2-2; possibly TRBD1 for D (6 bases). The V gene's germline CDR1 is SGHAT and CDR2 FQNNGV. V lost 3 bases and J lost 6, with 17 bases in between. The CDR3 has 16 amino acids. CDR3 nucleotides: TGTGCCAGCAGCTTCTCCAGCTACAGGGTCGCCGGGGAGCTGTTTTTT. Its protein is CASSFSSYRVAGELFF. The whole variable domain, remainder taken from reference TRBV11-2 and TRBJ2-2, is EAGVAQSPRYKIIEKRQSVAFWCNPISGHATLYWYQQILGQGPKLLIQFQNNGVVDDSQLPKDRFSAERLKGVDSTLKIQPAKLEDSAVYLCASSFSSYRVAGELFFGEGSRLTVL.

The sample holds a few counts of this clone. The chain links TRBV18 to TRBJ1-5; 10 bases line up with TRBD1. The CDR3 is 18 residues long. Germline V lookup: CDR1 KGHSH, CDR2 LQKENI. Losses at the gene ends were 3 bases for V and 2 bases for J; bases not matched to a gene: 10. CDR3 in amino acids: CASSPNPGQGSGNQPQHF. The CDR3 DNA reads as TGTGCCAGCTCACCCAACCCGGGACAGGGGTCGGGCAATCAGCCCCAGCATTTT.

The chain employs TRBV5-8 and TRBJ1-5; D gene ambiguous. The V and J ends lost 0 bases and 6 bases respectively, with 13 bases between them. The CDR3 runs 15 residues. Germline V gene sequence: CDR1 SGHTS, CDR2 YDEGEE. The CDR3 DNA is TGTGCCAGCAGCTTGGGCTTAAGGCTGAGTCAGCCCCAGCATTTT. Translation gives CASSLGLRLSQPQHF.

The chain has TRBV2 and TRBJ2-7, with 7 positions matching TRBD2. V was clipped by 3 bases and J by 0 bases; unmatched bases: 8. CDR1 SNHLY and CDR2 FYNNEI come from the germline V gene. The CDR3 is 16 residues long. The CDR3 nucleotides are TGTGCCAGCAGTGATATTGGGGGGGGAAGCTCCTACGAGCAGTACTTC. Encoded protein: CASSDIGGGSSYEQYF.

The chain links TRBV7-2 to TRBJ2-2; 12 bases are shared with TRBD1. V lost 5 bases to trimming and J lost 4 bases; unmatched junction nucleotides: 5. Germline lookup yields CDR1 SGHTA and CDR2 FQGNSA. This CDR3 comprises 16 residues. The CDR3 coding sequence is TGTGCCAGCAGCCACCGGGACAGGGGGCCCACCGGGGAGCTGTTTTTT. Its translation: CASSHRDRGPTGELFF. The full variable domain, with the rest looked up from reference TRBV7-2 and TRBJ2-2, is GAGVSQSPSNKVTEKGKDVELRCDPISGHTALYWYRQSLGQGLEFLIYFQGNSAPDKSGLPSDRFSAERTGGSVSTLTIQRTQQEDSAVYLCASSHRDRGPTGELFFGEGSRLTVL.

This sequence joins TRBV2 and TRBJ2-4; no clear D. The ends were cut back, 6 bases at V and 0 bases at J, with 9 bases in the middle. The germline gives CDR1 SNHLY, CDR2 FYNNEI. CDR3 length: 14 residues. CDR3 DNA sequence: TGTGCCAGCAGACCCGACGAAGCCAAAAACATTCAGTACTTC. Amino acid sequence: CASRPDEAKNIQYF.

The rearrangement links TRBV6-6 to TRBJ1-2; D is possibly TRBD1 (5 bases). Germline lookup yields CDR1 MNHNY and CDR2 SVGAGI (reference sequence). The CDR3 is made up of 16 amino acids. Trimming took 2 bases from V and 3 from J, leaving 16 bases between them. The CDR3 region is CASSYHPLMGDYGYTF. In nucleotides, the CDR3 is TGTGCCAGCAGTTACCATCCTCTAATGGGGGACTATGGCTACACCTTC.

The rearrangement uses TRBV11-2 and TRBJ1-2; the D is unclear. V was pared by 3 bases and J by 8 bases, with 13 bases between. CDR1 is SGHAT, CDR2 FQNNGV, per germline. CDR3 length equals 13 residues. DNA for the CDR3: TGTGCCAGCAGCTTCCTGGGCAGCAACGGCTACACCTTC. It specifies CASSFLGSNGYTF.

This chain links TRBV7-6 with TRBJ1-2; D unclear. Trimming removed 1 base at V and 2 bases at J, with 8 bases between. CDR1 is SGHVS and CDR2 is FNYEAQ in the germline V gene. This CDR3 is 14 amino acids long. The CDR3 region is CASSLDEGNYGYTF. The CDR3 region has the DNA TGTGCCAGCAGCTTAGACGAGGGCAACTATGGCTACACCTTC.

Notes on this clone: The same CDR3 arises from other DNA sequences in this sample as well. The DNA of the CDR3 is TGTGCCAGCAGCTTAGGCAGTTACGAGCAGTACTTC. This translates into CASSLGSYEQYF. This sequence joins TRBV7-9 and TRBJ2-7; D remains ambiguous. CDR3 length: 12 amino acids. In germline, CDR1 is SEHNR, CDR2 FQNEAQ (reference sequence). With 1 base removed from V and 4 bases from J, the gap between germline ends came to 5 bases.

The genes are TRBV29-1 and TRBJ1-6; a possible D gene is TRBD1 (5 bases). Trimming took off 6 bases at V and 7 bases at J, with 10 bases between the two ends. Germline CDR1 is SQVTM and CDR2 is ANQGSEA. The CDR3 spans 12 residues. The CDR3 DNA reads TGCAGCGTGGGGGACGTCAATTCACCCCTCCACTTT. Its translation is CSVGDVNSPLHF.

This chain links TRBV4-3 with TRBJ1-2; D is possibly TRBD1 (5 bases). Trimming stripped 1 base from V and 4 bases from J, with 13 bases between. Germline loops: CDR1 LGHNA, CDR2 YSLEER. There are 15 residues in the CDR3. Here the CDR3 DNA reads TGCGCCAGCAGCCAAGGGGATGGGGGTGGCTATGGCTACACCTTC. This sequence encodes CASSQGDGGGYGYTF.

V is TRBV2 and J is TRBJ1-2, with 7 nucleotides matching TRBD1. V was clipped by 11 bases and J by 2 bases; unmatched bases: 8. The CDR3 has 13 residues. Germline loops: CDR1 SNHLY, CDR2 FYNNEI. CDR3 residues: CAGGDSLNYGYTF. CDR3 coding DNA: TGTGCCGGGGGGGACAGCTTAAACTATGGCTACACCTTC.

V usage is TRBV11-3 and J usage is TRBJ2-7, with D uncertain. Looked up from germline, CDR1 is SGHNT and CDR2 is YENEEA. V was pared by 5 bases and J by 3 bases, with 17 bases between. This CDR3 comprises 15 residues. As DNA, the CDR3 is TGTGCCAGCAGCCCATCAGAAGTGTTCCTCTACGAGCAGTACTTC. This encodes CASSPSEVFLYEQYF.

The chain carries TRBV15 and TRBJ2-7, with D maybe TRBD2 (5 bases). Between the trimmed V and J ends, which lost 10 bases and 1 base, there was a span of 14 bases. Per germline, CDR1 LNHNV and CDR2 YYDKDF (reference sequence). This CDR3 has 13 amino acids. The CDR3 loop reads CAISRVDSYEQYF. The DNA for the CDR3 is TGTGCCATCTCGAGGGTCGATTCCTACGAGCAGTACTTC.

This rearrangement joins TRBV4-3 to TRBJ1-2; D might be TRBD1 (5 bases). V lost 4 bases, J lost 8 bases, and 20 bases lay in between. Germline V gene lookup returns CDR1 LGHNA and CDR2 YSLEER. The CDR3 length is 15 residues. The CDR3 spells CASSRSPGPGGGYTF. DNA for the CDR3: TGCGCCAGCAGCCGCTCTCCGGGACCTGGTGGAGGCTACACCTTC.